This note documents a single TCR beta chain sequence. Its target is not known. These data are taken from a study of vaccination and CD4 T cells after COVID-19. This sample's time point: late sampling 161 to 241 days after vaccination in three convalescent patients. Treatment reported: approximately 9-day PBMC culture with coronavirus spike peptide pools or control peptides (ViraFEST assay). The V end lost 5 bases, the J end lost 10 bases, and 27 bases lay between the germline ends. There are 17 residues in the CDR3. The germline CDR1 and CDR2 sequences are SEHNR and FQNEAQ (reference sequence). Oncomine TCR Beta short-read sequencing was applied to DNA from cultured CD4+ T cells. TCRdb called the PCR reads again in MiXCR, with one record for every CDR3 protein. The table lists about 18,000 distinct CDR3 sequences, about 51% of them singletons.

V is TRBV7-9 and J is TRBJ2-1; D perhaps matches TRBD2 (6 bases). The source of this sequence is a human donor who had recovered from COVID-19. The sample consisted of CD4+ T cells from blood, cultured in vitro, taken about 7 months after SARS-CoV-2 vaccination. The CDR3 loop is CASSPPAFRDWSYEQFF. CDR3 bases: TGTGCCAGCAGCCCCCCCGCTTTTCGGGACTGGTCCTACGAGCAGTTCTTC.